This T cell receptor beta chain was identified in a study of T cells in localized non-small cell lung cancer. Broader study findings: When the top 100 tumor clones were examined, a median approximately 59 of them also appeared in the adjacent lung, which was paired and uninvolved. It was uninvolved adjacent lung that showed the highest T cell clonality, exceeding tumor.

CDR1 SGHNT and CDR2 YENEEA come from the germline V gene. The CDR3 has 16 residues. The germline V and J ends were trimmed by 1 base and 0 bases, with 13 bases remaining between them. It was adjacent lung free of atypia that was taken, at least 2 cm from the tumor margin. This clone was counted between two and nine times. Its antigen is not known. Clones were sequenced by immunoSEQ multiplex PCR, and TCRdb holds only the in-frame ones, with some missing. The profile shows over 950 clones, 20% to 25% of them singletons. Source: normal lung tissue next to the tumor, taken before any cancer treatment. This rearrangement joins TRBV11-3 to TRBJ2-7; the D call may be TRBD1 or TRBD2 (5 bases each). This receptor was taken from a man aged 40 to 75 with stage III squamous cell lung carcinoma. In DNA form, the CDR3 reads TGTGCCAGCAGCTTAGTATCCGGGGCGAGCTCCTACGAGCAGTACTTC. This sequence encodes CASSLVSGASSYEQYF.